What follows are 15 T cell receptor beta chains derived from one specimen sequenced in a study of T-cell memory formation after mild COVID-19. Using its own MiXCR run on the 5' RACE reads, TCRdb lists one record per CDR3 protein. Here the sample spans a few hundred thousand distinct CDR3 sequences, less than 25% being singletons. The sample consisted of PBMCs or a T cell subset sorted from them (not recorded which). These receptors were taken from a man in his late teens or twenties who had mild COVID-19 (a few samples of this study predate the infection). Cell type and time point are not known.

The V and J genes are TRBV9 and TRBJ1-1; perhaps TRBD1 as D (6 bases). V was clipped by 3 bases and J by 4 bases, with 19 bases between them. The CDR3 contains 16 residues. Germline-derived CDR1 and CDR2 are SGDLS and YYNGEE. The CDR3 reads CASSERDTDLGTEAFF. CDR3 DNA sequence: TGTGCCAGCAGCGAACGGGACACCGACCTGGGCACTGAAGCTTTCTTT.

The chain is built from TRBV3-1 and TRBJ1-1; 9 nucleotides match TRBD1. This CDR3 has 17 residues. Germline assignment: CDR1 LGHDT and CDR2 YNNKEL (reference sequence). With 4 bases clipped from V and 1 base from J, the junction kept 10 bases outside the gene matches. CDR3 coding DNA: TGTGCCAGCAGCCGCGTGGGGGGACAGGGAGAGAACACTGAAGCTTTCTTT. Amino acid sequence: CASSRVGGQGENTEAFF.

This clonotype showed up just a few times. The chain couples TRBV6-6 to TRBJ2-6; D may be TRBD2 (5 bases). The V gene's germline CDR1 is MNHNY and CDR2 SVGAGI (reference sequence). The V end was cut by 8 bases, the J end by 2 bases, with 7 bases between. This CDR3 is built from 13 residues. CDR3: CASLGAGANVLTF. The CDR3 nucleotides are TGTGCCAGCTTGGGAGCTGGGGCCAACGTCCTGACTTTC.

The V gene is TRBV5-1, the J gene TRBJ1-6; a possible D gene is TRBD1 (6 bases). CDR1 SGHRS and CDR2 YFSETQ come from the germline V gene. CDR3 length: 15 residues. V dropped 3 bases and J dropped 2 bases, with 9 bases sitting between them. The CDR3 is CASSSGVAYNSPLHF. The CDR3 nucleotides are TGCGCCAGCAGCTCAGGGGTGGCCTATAATTCACCCCTCCACTTT.

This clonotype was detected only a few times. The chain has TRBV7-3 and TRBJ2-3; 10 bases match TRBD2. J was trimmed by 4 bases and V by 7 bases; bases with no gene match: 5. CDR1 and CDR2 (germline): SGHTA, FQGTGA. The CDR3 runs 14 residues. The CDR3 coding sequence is TGTGCCAGCAACAGCGGGGGGGCTTCAGATACGCAGTATTTT. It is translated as CASNSGGASDTQYF. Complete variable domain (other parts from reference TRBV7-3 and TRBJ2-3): GAGVSQTPSNKVTEKGKYVELRCDPISGHTALYWYRQSLGQGPEFLIYFQGTGAADDSGLPNDRFFAVRPEGSVSTLKIQRTERGDSAVYLCASNSGGASDTQYFGPGTRLTVL.

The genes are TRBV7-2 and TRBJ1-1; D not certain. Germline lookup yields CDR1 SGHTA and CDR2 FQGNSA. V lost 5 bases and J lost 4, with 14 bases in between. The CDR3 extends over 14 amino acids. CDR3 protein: CASSPQARGTEAFF. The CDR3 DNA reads TGTGCCAGCAGCCCCCAGGCTCGGGGCACTGAAGCTTTCTTT.

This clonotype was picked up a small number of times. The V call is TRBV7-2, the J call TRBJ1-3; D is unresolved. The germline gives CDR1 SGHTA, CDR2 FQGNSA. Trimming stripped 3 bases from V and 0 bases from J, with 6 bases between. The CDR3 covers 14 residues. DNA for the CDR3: TGTGCCAGCAGCTTGCAGAGCTCTGGAAACACCATATATTTT. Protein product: CASSLQSSGNTIYF.

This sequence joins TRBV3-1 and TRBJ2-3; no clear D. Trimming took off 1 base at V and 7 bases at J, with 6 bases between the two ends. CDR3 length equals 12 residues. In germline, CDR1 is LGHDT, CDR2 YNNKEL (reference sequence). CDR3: CASSQVENTQYF. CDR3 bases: TGTGCCAGCAGCCAAGTTGAGAATACGCAGTATTTT.

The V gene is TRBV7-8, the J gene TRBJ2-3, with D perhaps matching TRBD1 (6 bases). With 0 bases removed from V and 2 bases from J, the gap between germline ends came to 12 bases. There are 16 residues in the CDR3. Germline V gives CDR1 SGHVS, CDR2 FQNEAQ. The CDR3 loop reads CASSLAQGIPTDTQYF. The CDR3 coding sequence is TGTGCCAGCAGCTTAGCCCAGGGGATACCCACAGATACGCAGTATTTT.

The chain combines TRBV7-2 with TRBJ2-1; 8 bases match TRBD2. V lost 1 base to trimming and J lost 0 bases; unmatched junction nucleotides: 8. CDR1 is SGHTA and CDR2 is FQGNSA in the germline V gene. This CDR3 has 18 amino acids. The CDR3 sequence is CASSLGFSGGYSYNEQFF. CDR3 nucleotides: TGTGCCAGCAGCTTAGGCTTCAGCGGGGGCTACTCCTACAATGAGCAGTTCTTC.

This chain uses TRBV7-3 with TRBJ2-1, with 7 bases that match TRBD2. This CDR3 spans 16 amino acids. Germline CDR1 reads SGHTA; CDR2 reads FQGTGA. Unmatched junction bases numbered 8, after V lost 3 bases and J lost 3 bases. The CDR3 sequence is CASSFSSGGGYNEQFF. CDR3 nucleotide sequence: TGTGCCAGCAGCTTCAGCTCGGGGGGTGGCTACAATGAGCAGTTCTTC.

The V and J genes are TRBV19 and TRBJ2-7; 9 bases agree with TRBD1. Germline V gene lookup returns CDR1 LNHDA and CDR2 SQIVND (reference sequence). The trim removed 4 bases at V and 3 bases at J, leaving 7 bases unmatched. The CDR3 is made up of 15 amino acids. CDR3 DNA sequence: TGTGCCAGTAGTAATAGAAGGACAGGGGTCTACGAGCAGTACTTC. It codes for CASSNRRTGVYEQYF.

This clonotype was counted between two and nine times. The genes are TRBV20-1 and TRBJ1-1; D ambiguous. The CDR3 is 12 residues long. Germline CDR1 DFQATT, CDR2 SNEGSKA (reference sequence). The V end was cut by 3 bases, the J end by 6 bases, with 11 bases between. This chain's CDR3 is CSARVGDPEAFF. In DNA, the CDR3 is TGCAGTGCTAGGGTTGGGGATCCTGAAGCTTTCTTT.

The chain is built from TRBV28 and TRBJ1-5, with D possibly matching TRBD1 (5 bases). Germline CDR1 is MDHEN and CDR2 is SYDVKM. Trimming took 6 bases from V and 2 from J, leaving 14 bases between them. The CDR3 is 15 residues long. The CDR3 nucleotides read TGTGCCAGCAGAGCAGGGAGTTCTGGCAATCAGCCCCAGCATTTT. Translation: CASRAGSSGNQPQHF.

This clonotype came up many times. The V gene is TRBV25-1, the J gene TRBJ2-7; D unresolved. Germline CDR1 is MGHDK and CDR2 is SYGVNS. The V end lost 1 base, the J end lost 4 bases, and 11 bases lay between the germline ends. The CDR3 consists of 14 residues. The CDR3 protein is CASSESDWRYEQYF. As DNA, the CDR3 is TGTGCCAGCAGTGAATCGGATTGGCGTTACGAGCAGTACTTC.